A selection of T cell receptor beta chains follows, all from one sample in a study of T cell responses to AZD1222 COVID-19 vaccine. Libraries were prepared by immunoSEQ multiplex PCR; TCRdb keeps only in-frame clonotypes and omits some of them. The sample consists of approximately 70,000 clones, about nine tenths of them appearing once. The sample consisted of peripheral blood, taken on day 0 of AZD1222 vaccination. These receptors were taken from an adult in good health. CDR3s include the opening cysteine and the closing phenylalanine or tryptophan. A D gene is named only where the DNA matches it firmly. Clone size is stated in some rows and not others, as once, few, many or a class when expanded.

j_call: TRBJ1-4
v_call: TRBV9
clone_size: .
d_call: .
cdr3_aa: CASSVAGRENEKLFF
cdr3_nt: TGTGCCAGCAGCGTAGCGGGGCGGGAGAATGAAAAACTGTTTTTT

j_call: TRBJ1-1
v_call: TRBV5-1
clone_size: few
d_call: .
cdr3_aa: CASSFDAMNTEAFF
cdr3_nt: TGCGCCAGCAGCTTCGACGCAATGAACACTGAAGCTTTCTTT

j_call: TRBJ1-5
v_call: TRBV18
clone_size: .
d_call: .
cdr3_aa: CASSGIGGSNQPQHF
cdr3_nt: TGTGCCAGCTCAGGAATAGGAGGGAGCAATCAGCCCCAGCATTTT

j_call: TRBJ2-7
v_call: TRBV18
clone_size: .
d_call: TRBD1
cdr3_aa: CASSPARTGGIYEQYF
cdr3_nt: TGTGCCAGCTCACCGGCTCGGACAGGGGGCATCTACGAGCAGTACTTC

j_call: TRBJ2-1
v_call: TRBV9
clone_size: .
d_call: .
cdr3_aa: CASSVGQGMHNEQFF
cdr3_nt: TGTGCCAGCAGCGTAGGGCAGGGAATGCACAATGAGCAGTTCTTC

j_call: TRBJ1-1
v_call: TRBV7-2
clone_size: .
d_call: TRBD1
cdr3_aa: CASSFGQGATEAFF
cdr3_nt: TGTGCCAGCAGCTTCGGACAGGGGGCCACTGAAGCTTTCTTT

j_call: TRBJ1-2
v_call: TRBV28
clone_size: once
d_call: .
cdr3_aa: CASSFLDYGYTF
cdr3_nt: TGTGCCAGCAGTTTTTTGGACTATGGCTACACCTTC

j_call: TRBJ2-7
v_call: TRBV7-2
clone_size: .
d_call: .
cdr3_aa: CASSARRGPAYEQYF
cdr3_nt: TGTGCCAGCAGCGCCCGACGGGGGCCGGCCTACGAGCAGTACTTC

j_call: TRBJ2-7
v_call: TRBV6-5
clone_size: few
d_call: .
cdr3_aa: CASSYSRHEQYF
cdr3_nt: TGTGCCAGCAGTTACTCTCGCCACGAGCAGTACTTC

j_call: TRBJ2-2
v_call: TRBV5-1
clone_size: .
d_call: .
cdr3_aa: CASTQTGEVGYGELFF
cdr3_nt: TGCGCCAGCACCCAAACGGGAGAAGTTGGGTACGGGGAGCTGTTTTTT

j_call: TRBJ2-1
v_call: TRBV6-6
clone_size: few
d_call: TRBD2
cdr3_aa: CASSPGSSGRANNEQFF
cdr3_nt: TGTGCCAGCAGTCCCGGTAGTAGCGGGAGGGCCAACAATGAGCAGTTCTTC

j_call: TRBJ2-7
v_call: TRBV11-3
clone_size: .
d_call: .
cdr3_aa: CASSLDRSEQYF
cdr3_nt: TGTGCCAGCAGCTTAGACAGGAGTGAGCAGTACTTC

j_call: TRBJ1-5
v_call: TRBV24-1
clone_size: .
d_call: .
cdr3_aa: CATSDLSDYQPQHF
cdr3_nt: TGTGCCACCAGTGATTTGTCAGATTATCAGCCCCAGCATTTT

j_call: TRBJ1-6
v_call: TRBV6-4
clone_size: .
d_call: TRBD1
cdr3_aa: CASSVDRGNSPLHF
cdr3_nt: TGTGCCAGCAGTGTGGACAGGGGTAATTCACCCCTCCACTTT

j_call: TRBJ1-1
v_call: TRBV30
clone_size: .
d_call: .
cdr3_aa: CAWEQRSDTEAFF
cdr3_nt: TGTGCCTGGGAACAGCGCTCAGACACTGAAGCTTTCTTT

j_call: TRBJ1-6
v_call: TRBV29-1
clone_size: .
d_call: TRBD1
cdr3_aa: CSVADRANSPLHF
cdr3_nt: TGCAGCGTGGCCGACAGGGCTAATTCACCCCTCCACTTT

j_call: TRBJ1-2
v_call: TRBV19
clone_size: .
d_call: .
cdr3_aa: CATSDGGDYGYTF
cdr3_nt: TGTGCCACCTCGGACGGGGGGGACTATGGCTACACCTTC

j_call: TRBJ2-1
v_call: TRBV24-1
clone_size: .
d_call: TRBD2
cdr3_aa: CATSDFIAGGRNEQFF
cdr3_nt: TGTGCCACCAGTGATTTTATAGCGGGAGGGCGCAATGAGCAGTTCTTC

j_call: TRBJ1-3
v_call: TRBV7-9
clone_size: .
d_call: .
cdr3_aa: CASIPTGGPGENTIYF
cdr3_nt: TGTGCCAGCATCCCGACCGGCGGGCCTGGGGAAAACACCATATATTTT

j_call: TRBJ2-3
v_call: TRBV28
clone_size: .
d_call: .
cdr3_aa: CASSLWDRNTQYF
cdr3_nt: TGTGCCAGCAGTTTATGGGACAGAAATACGCAGTATTTT

j_call: TRBJ2-5
v_call: TRBV5-5
clone_size: .
d_call: .
cdr3_aa: CASSLEWGRETQYF
cdr3_nt: TGTGCCAGCAGCTTGGAGTGGGGAAGAGAGACCCAGTACTTC

j_call: TRBJ2-7
v_call: TRBV7-2
clone_size: .
d_call: .
cdr3_aa: CASSLPGMNEQYF
cdr3_nt: TGTGCCAGCAGCTTACCAGGGATGAACGAGCAGTACTTC

j_call: TRBJ1-6
v_call: TRBV5-1
clone_size: .
d_call: TRBD1
cdr3_aa: CASSYRDRRTSIGNSPLHF
cdr3_nt: TGCGCCAGCAGCTACCGGGACAGGCGGACCAGTATTGGAAATTCACCCCTCCACTTT

j_call: TRBJ1-1
v_call: TRBV29-1
clone_size: .
d_call: .
cdr3_aa: CSVDDGLNTEAFF
cdr3_nt: TGCAGCGTTGACGACGGCCTTAACACTGAAGCTTTCTTT

j_call: TRBJ1-6
v_call: TRBV28
clone_size: once
d_call: TRBD1
cdr3_aa: CASKWGTGGNSPLHF
cdr3_nt: TGTGCCAGCAAATGGGGGACAGGGGGTAATTCACCCCTCCACTTT

j_call: TRBJ2-3
v_call: TRBV28
clone_size: .
d_call: TRBD1
cdr3_aa: CASTTPRRQGLTDTQYF
cdr3_nt: TGTGCCAGCACCACCCCGAGGCGACAGGGGCTCACAGATACGCAGTATTTT

j_call: TRBJ1-2
v_call: TRBV20-1
clone_size: .
d_call: .
cdr3_aa: CSARSEGYTF
cdr3_nt: TGCAGTGCTAGATCGGAGGGCTACACCTTC

j_call: TRBJ2-5
v_call: TRBV27
clone_size: .
d_call: .
cdr3_aa: CASSLGLAETQYF
cdr3_nt: TGTGCCAGCAGTTTAGGCCTAGCGGAGACCCAGTACTTC

j_call: TRBJ1-5
v_call: TRBV28
clone_size: .
d_call: .
cdr3_aa: CASSSYQPQHF
cdr3_nt: TGTGCCAGCAGTTCCTATCAGCCCCAGCATTTT

j_call: TRBJ2-3
v_call: TRBV19
clone_size: .
d_call: TRBD2
cdr3_aa: CASSIGLAGGTSTDTQYF
cdr3_nt: TGTGCCAGTAGTATAGGACTAGCGGGAGGGACTAGCACAGATACGCAGTATTTT

j_call: TRBJ1-4
v_call: TRBV7-8
clone_size: .
d_call: .
cdr3_aa: CASSTRDLGVEKLFF
cdr3_nt: TGTGCCAGCAGCACCCGGGACCTTGGGGTTGAAAAACTGTTTTTT